This paragraph reports one TCR beta chain. The repertoire was sequenced with immunoSEQ multiplex PCR; TCRdb's copy has only in-frame clones and lacks some. The sample lists about 36,000 clones; approximately 90% were seen once. This record comes from a study of T cell changes during pregnancy in multiple sclerosis. The V segment lost 4 bases and the J segment 2 bases; nucleotides outside the gene matches: 2. The CDR3 totals 13 residues. Germline V CDR1 and CDR2: SGHRS, YFSETQ. This TCR was sampled from a female donor with multiple sclerosis, enrolled in a pregnancy study. The sample consisted of CD8+ T cells from peripheral blood mononuclear cells, taken in the third trimester of pregnancy. The gene calls are TRBV5-1 and TRBJ2-7; 8 positions agree with TRBD2. CDR3 in DNA: TGCGCCAGCAGCATCGGGAGGGCCTACGAGCAGTACTTC. Translated: CASSIGRAYEQYF.